These 27 T cell receptor beta chains came from one sample sequenced in a study of PD-1 blockade in classical Hodgkin lymphoma. Produced via immunoSEQ multiplex PCR; TCRdb's table is partial and in-frame only. The data show more than 25,000 clones, 75% to 90% seen once. The time point denotes: cycle 4 day 1 (C4D1), after 6 weeks of nivolumab. No patient escaped relapse after autologous stem cell transplantation, and brentuximab vedotin exposure varied. CD4+ T cells were purified from thawed PBMCs by magnetic negative selection. Sequencing was performed on CD4+ T cells from blood, taken before the fourth cycle of nivolumab. The receptors were sampled from a human donor with classical Hodgkin lymphoma.

The chain links TRBV7-8 to TRBJ2-1; 7 positions agree with TRBD1. Per germline, CDR1 SGHVS and CDR2 FQNEAQ. V dropped 5 bases and J dropped 3; count of bases not matched to a gene: 10. This CDR3 is built from 16 residues. DNA of the CDR3: TGTGCCAGCAGCCCTCGACCGGGACAGAACTACAATGAGCAGTTCTTC. Protein product: CASSPRPGQNYNEQFF.

The chain is built from TRBV4-3 and TRBJ2-4, with 7 nucleotides matching TRBD2. The CDR3 loop spans 16 amino acids. Germline loops: CDR1 LGHNA, CDR2 YSLEER. Trimming removed 3 bases from V and 2 bases from J; junction bases left unmatched: 7. This chain's CDR3 is CASSQVAGGSKNIQYF. The CDR3 coding sequence is TGCGCCAGCAGCCAGGTAGCGGGCGGGTCCAAAAACATTCAGTACTTC.

This chain joins TRBV14 and TRBJ1-2, with D tentatively TRBD1 (6 bases). Germline CDR1 SGHDN, CDR2 FVKESK. Deletions cut 1 base from V and 7 bases from J, with 13 bases between. The CDR3 loop spans 14 amino acids. This CDR3 is CASSQVRGAGGYTF. In DNA, the CDR3 is TGTGCCAGCAGCCAAGTTCGGGGGGCTGGTGGCTACACCTTC. Variable domain in full (rest from reference TRBV14 and TRBJ1-2): EAGVTQFPSHSVIEKGQTVTLRCDPISGHDNLYWYRRVMGKEIKFLLHFVKESKQDESGMPNNRFLAERTGGTYSTLKVQPAELEDSGVYFCASSQVRGAGGYTFGSGTRLTVV.

This chain joins TRBV28 and TRBJ1-2; weak D call: TRBD1 (5 bases). Per germline, CDR1 MDHEN and CDR2 SYDVKM. The V end lost 2 bases, the J end lost 6 bases, and 10 bases lay between the germline ends. The CDR3 has 13 amino acids. CDR3 protein: CASSLLQGNGYTF. The CDR3 DNA is TGTGCCAGCAGTTTACTTCAGGGAAATGGCTACACCTTC.

The chain couples TRBV6-4 to TRBJ2-1; 8 nucleotides line up with TRBD2. Germline V lookup: CDR1 MRHNA, CDR2 SNTAGT. The CDR3 has 14 residues. After removal of 5 bases from V and 8 bases from J, the junction contained 8 bases not matched to a gene. Here the CDR3 DNA reads TGTGCCAGCAGTCCCAGCGGGAGTTGGGATGAGCAGTTCTTC. Residues: CASSPSGSWDEQFF.

This clone has more than one count but fewer than ten. Distinct nucleotide sequences in the sample also encode this CDR3. The rearrangement links TRBV5-1 to TRBJ1-1; TRBD1 might be the D (6 bases). Germline V CDR1 and CDR2: SGHRS, YFSETQ. CDR3 length: 14 amino acids. Trimming pared 2 bases from V and 1 base from J, leaving 9 bases between. CDR3 in DNA: TGCGCCAGCAGCTTACAGACAGGGAACACTGAAGCTTTCTTT. This encodes CASSLQTGNTEAFF.

V and J are TRBV7-6 and TRBJ2-6, with a weak D call TRBD2 (6 bases). V lost 1 base and J 0 bases, leaving 16 bases between the germline ends. Germline V lookup: CDR1 SGHVS, CDR2 FNYEAQ. The length of the CDR3 is 19 residues. CDR3 sequence (DNA): TGTGCCAGCAGCTTAGAATGGGGGGACTTCCACTCTGGGGCCAACGTCCTGACTTTC. Translating gives CASSLEWGDFHSGANVLTF.

This clone came up once. The chain couples TRBV7-4 to TRBJ1-5, with no clear D. There are 20 residues in the CDR3. Germline values: CDR1 SGHVT, CDR2 SQSDAQ. V dropped 1 base and J dropped 0 bases, with 22 bases sitting between them. The CDR3 here is CASSLVGACLPEYSNQPQHF. In DNA, the CDR3 is TGTGCCAGCAGCTTAGTGGGTGCTTGTTTGCCAGAGTATAGCAATCAGCCCCAGCATTTT. Full variable domain (outside the CDR3, taken from reference TRBV7-4 and TRBJ1-5): GAGVSQSPRYKVAKRGRDVALRCDSISGHVTLYWYRQTLGQGSEVLTYSQSDAQRDKSGRPSGRFSAERPERSVSTLKIQRTEQGDSAVYLCASSLVGACLPEYSNQPQHFGDGTRLSIL.

This chain links TRBV4-3 with TRBJ2-7, with TRBD2 identical over 8 bases. V shed 3 bases and J 4 bases; nucleotides not matched to a gene: 8. This CDR3 spans 15 amino acids. CDR1 and CDR2 from the germline V gene are LGHNA and YSLEER. This CDR3 reads CASSQSSGMVYEQYF. DNA of the CDR3: TGCGCCAGCAGCCAGAGTAGCGGGATGGTGTACGAGCAGTACTTC.

This sequence joins TRBV2 and TRBJ1-2; D possibly corresponds to TRBD1 (5 bases). This CDR3 region has 13 residues. The germline CDR1 and CDR2 sequences are SNHLY and FYNNEI. The ends were cut back, 5 bases at V and 5 bases at J, with 12 bases in the middle. The CDR3 is CASSLRVGYGYTF. The CDR3, as DNA: TGTGCCAGCAGTCTCAGGGTCGGGTATGGCTACACCTTC.

V and J are TRBV19 and TRBJ1-5; D is possibly TRBD1 (6 bases). This CDR3 contains 16 residues. Between the trimmed V and J ends, which lost 1 base and 5 bases, there was a span of 15 bases. CDR1 and CDR2 from the germline V gene are LNHDA and SQIVND (reference sequence). Here the CDR3 DNA reads TGTGCCAGTAGTATAGTGGGTAGCAGGGGCGATCAGCCCCAGCATTTT. Protein sequence: CASSIVGSRGDQPQHF.

V and J are TRBV30 and TRBJ1-5; a weak D match, TRBD1 (5 bases). Germline V gene data show CDR1 as GTSNPN and CDR2 as SVGIG (reference sequence). V dropped 1 base and J dropped 7 bases, with 11 bases sitting between them. The CDR3 is made up of 13 amino acids. CDR3 in DNA: TGTGCCTGGAGTGGGGGGGTGAGCCAGCCCCAGCATTTT. Translated: CAWSGGVSQPQHF.

The chain uses TRBV2 and TRBJ2-3; D unresolved. Trimming took off 5 bases at V and 4 bases at J, with 10 bases between the two ends. The CDR3 has 13 residues. CDR1 and CDR2 (germline): SNHLY, FYNNEI. Written as DNA, the CDR3 is TGTGCCAGCAGTTTGGGCGAGGCAGATACGCAGTATTTT. Amino acid sequence: CASSLGEADTQYF.

The DNA of the CDR3 is TGTGCCAGCAGCGGGGGCCGCGGCACTGAAGCTTTCTTT. Its protein is CASSGGRGTEAFF. The genes are TRBV5-6 and TRBJ1-1; possibly TRBD1 for D (6 bases). This CDR3 is built from 13 residues. Germline V lookup: CDR1 SGHDT, CDR2 YYEEEE. Trimming shortened V by 4 bases and J by 4 bases, and 11 bases separated the two germline ends.

This chain's CDR3 is CASRGDTSNTEAFF. In DNA, the CDR3 is TGTGCCAGCAGGGGGGACACCTCGAACACTGAAGCTTTCTTT. The gene calls are TRBV28 and TRBJ1-1, with D possibly being TRBD1 (6 bases). CDR3 size: 14 residues. In germline, CDR1 is MDHEN, CDR2 SYDVKM. Trimming pared 6 bases from V and 1 base from J, leaving 12 bases between. Combining the CDR3 with reference TRBV28 and TRBJ1-1 gives the whole variable domain DVKVTQSSRYLVKRTGEKVFLECVQDMDHENMFWYRQDPGLGLRLIYFSYDVKMKEKGDIPEGYSVSREKKERFSLILESASTNQTSMYLCASRGDTSNTEAFFGQGTRLTVV.

DNA for the CDR3: TGTGCCAGTAGGAGACAGGTCGAAGCCGGGGAGCTGTTTTTT. It specifies CASRRQVEAGELFF. V usage is TRBV19 and J usage is TRBJ2-2; perhaps TRBD1 as D (6 bases). The V end lost 6 bases, the J end lost 6 bases, and 14 bases lay between the germline ends. CDR3 length: 14 residues. Per germline, CDR1 LNHDA and CDR2 SQIVND (reference sequence).

This sequence joins TRBV10-3 and TRBJ2-5; maybe TRBD2 (5 bases). With the DNA end fitting TRBJ2-7 better, the J assignment may be wrong. This CDR3 is 13 amino acids long. From germline, CDR1 is ENHRY and CDR2 SYGVKD. CDR3 protein: CASGGTGDYEQYF. CDR3 bases: TGTGCCAGCGGAGGCACCGGAGACTACGAGCAGTACTTC.

The chain recombines TRBV9 with TRBJ2-1; 15 nucleotides line up with TRBD2. V lost 4 bases, J lost 8 bases, and 7 bases stayed unmatched. Germline V CDR1 and CDR2: SGDLS, YYNGEE. The CDR3 extends over 16 amino acids. As DNA, the CDR3 is TGTGCCAGCAGCCTTTCGGGACTAGCGGGAGGCTATGAGCAGTTCTTC. This codes for CASSLSGLAGGYEQFF.

This sequence joins TRBV2 and TRBJ2-1; no definite D call. This CDR3 is built from 15 residues. V lost 1 base to trimming and J lost 8 bases, with 15 bases between them. CDR1 and CDR2 from the germline V gene are SNHLY and FYNNEI. CDR3: CASSEEATSSHEQFF. Here the CDR3 DNA reads TGTGCCAGCAGTGAAGAGGCCACCTCCTCTCATGAGCAGTTCTTC. Supplemented by reference TRBV2 and TRBJ2-1, the full variable domain reads EPEVTQTPSHQVTQMGQEVILRCVPISNHLYFYWYRQILGQKVEFLVSFYNNEISEKSEIFDDQFSVERPDGSNFTLKIRSTKLEDSAMYFCASSEEATSSHEQFFGPGTRLTVL.

This rearrangement joins TRBV10-3 to TRBJ2-2; 7 bases match TRBD1. This CDR3 contains 16 residues. The V and J ends lost 6 bases and 3 bases, in that order; junction bases with no gene match: 10. Germline V lookup: CDR1 ENHRY, CDR2 SYGVKD. The CDR3, as DNA: TGTGCCATCAGGGAGGACAGGTCTGGGGACACCGGGGAGCTGTTTTTT. This sequence encodes CAIREDRSGDTGELFF.

This clone was detected only a few times. The rearrangement uses TRBV7-2 and TRBJ2-2; D unresolved. The length of the CDR3 is 15 residues. V gave up 0 bases and J gave up 0 bases, with 5 bases separating them. Per germline, CDR1 SGHTA and CDR2 FQGNSA. The CDR3 sequence: CASSLAGTNTGELFF. The CDR3 nucleotides read TGTGCCAGCAGCTTAGCGGGGACGAACACCGGGGAGCTGTTTTTT.

The sample holds a few counts of this clone. The chain joins TRBV19 to TRBJ2-1; tentatively, D is TRBD2 (6 bases). V was pared by 6 bases and J by 0 bases, with 12 bases between. The CDR3 is 15 amino acids. The germline gives CDR1 LNHDA, CDR2 SQIVND (reference sequence). The CDR3 nucleotides read TGTGCCAGTAGGGAGACTAGAAGCTCCTACAATGAGCAGTTCTTC. It is translated as CASRETRSSYNEQFF.

The chain has TRBV5-1 and TRBJ1-1; TRBD1 matches 9 bases. Germline trimming cut 7 bases from V and 3 bases from J; bases unmatched to any gene: 4. There are 13 residues in the CDR3. From germline, CDR1 is SGHRS and CDR2 YFSETQ. CDR3 nucleotide sequence: TGCGCCAGCTGCCGACAGGGGGACACTGAAGCTTTCTTT. This gives the protein CASCRQGDTEAFF.

V gene TRBV5-1 combines with J gene TRBJ2-5, with 10 bases matching TRBD1. CDR3 length: 15 amino acids. Germline CDR1 SGHRS, CDR2 YFSETQ. Trimming removed 5 bases from V and 5 bases from J; junction bases left unmatched: 9. CDR3 residues: CASRTATGGRETQYF. The CDR3 DNA reads as TGCGCCAGCAGAACAGCGACAGGGGGCCGGGAGACCCAGTACTTC.

The J gene is TRBJ2-1, the V gene TRBV2; weak D call: TRBD2 (7 bases). The germline V gene has CDR1 SNHLY and CDR2 FYNNEI. V shed 3 bases and J shed 5 bases, with 20 bases lying between them. This CDR3 has 17 residues. CDR3 nucleotides: TGTGCCAGCAGTGATTCTTGGGGTAGGGGGGGGAACAATGAGCAGTTCTTC. Translation gives CASSDSWGRGGNNEQFF.

In its sample, this clone was seen a few times. The sample carries other DNA sequences with the same CDR3. The DNA for the CDR3 is TGCAGTGCTAGAGGCGGCTACGAGCAGTACTTC. Its translation is CSARGGYEQYF. The rearrangement joins TRBV20-1 to TRBJ2-7; unclear D gene. Trimming shortened V by 1 base and J by 3 bases, and 4 bases separated the two germline ends. The germline V gene has CDR1 DFQATT and CDR2 SNEGSKA (reference sequence). The CDR3 is made up of 11 amino acids.

The chain is built from TRBV7-2 and TRBJ1-1, with D unresolved. From germline, CDR1 is SGHTA and CDR2 FQGNSA. V shed 1 base and J shed 5 bases, with 8 bases lying between them. The length of the CDR3 is 13 residues. The CDR3 is CASSLEGNTEAFF. The CDR3 DNA reads as TGTGCCAGCAGCTTAGAAGGGAATACTGAAGCTTTCTTT.